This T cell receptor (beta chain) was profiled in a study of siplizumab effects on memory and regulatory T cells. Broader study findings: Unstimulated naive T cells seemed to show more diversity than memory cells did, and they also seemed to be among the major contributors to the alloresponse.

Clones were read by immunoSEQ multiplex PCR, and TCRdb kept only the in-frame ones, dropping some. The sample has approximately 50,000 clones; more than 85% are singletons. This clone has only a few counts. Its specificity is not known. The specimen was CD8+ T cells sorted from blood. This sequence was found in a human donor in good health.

The DNA for the CDR3 is TGTGCCAGCAGTGACTCATCAGAAGGGGGCCATGGCTACACCTTC. Translated: CASSDSSEGGHGYTF. The rearrangement links TRBV6-4 to TRBJ1-2, with 7 bases that match TRBD1. The CDR3 has 15 residues. The germline gives CDR1 MRHNA, CDR2 SNTAGT. V lost 0 bases to trimming and J lost 6 bases; unmatched junction nucleotides: 7.